This record concerns one T cell receptor (beta chain) sequence. Germline V lookup: CDR1 LGHDT, CDR2 YNNKEL (reference sequence). The CDR3 is 16 residues long. V lost 4 bases and J lost 2; bases outside the gene matches: 10. The data originate from a study of blood T cell repertoires in COVID-19. Produced via immunoSEQ multiplex PCR; TCRdb's table is partial and in-frame only. The table has approximately 140,000 clones, 80% to 85% seen once. The clonotype comes from a woman aged 50 to 60 who had been exposed to COVID-19. Sequences were obtained from PBMCs or T cells enriched from blood (not recorded which). The chain uses TRBV3-1 (or the pseudogene TRBV3-2) and TRBJ2-5, with 7 bases that match TRBD2. The CDR3 region has the DNA TGTGCCAGCAGCCGTGCCACTAGCGCGACTCAAGAGACCCAGTACTTC. It is translated as CASSRATSATQETQYF.